This TCR beta chain was identified during a study of blood T cells in healthy people across ages. Using a J-beta primer mix together with a sample-barcoded 5' primer, a second PCR was run for roughly 6 to 12 cycles. Each CDR3 protein gets one entry after TCRdb re-called the 5' RACE reads with MiXCR. The sample holds fewer than 700,000 distinct CDR3 sequences, 40% to 50% seen once. As concerns this clonotype: Its antigen is as yet unknown.

Study outcomes and limitations: Aged donors had fewer naive CD4+ cells and lower diversity than long-lived donors.

V lost 5 bases and J lost 5; bases outside the gene matches: 8. Looked up from germline, CDR1 is SEHNR and CDR2 is FQNEAQ (reference sequence). This CDR3 spans 15 amino acids. The sample consisted of blood. The receptor was isolated from a man older than 75 in good health. V usage is TRBV7-9 and J usage is TRBJ2-2; 7 bases are a match to TRBD1. This chain's CDR3 is CASSPPTGLTGELFF. The CDR3 DNA reads as TGTGCCAGCAGCCCACCGACAGGGCTGACCGGGGAGCTGTTTTTT.